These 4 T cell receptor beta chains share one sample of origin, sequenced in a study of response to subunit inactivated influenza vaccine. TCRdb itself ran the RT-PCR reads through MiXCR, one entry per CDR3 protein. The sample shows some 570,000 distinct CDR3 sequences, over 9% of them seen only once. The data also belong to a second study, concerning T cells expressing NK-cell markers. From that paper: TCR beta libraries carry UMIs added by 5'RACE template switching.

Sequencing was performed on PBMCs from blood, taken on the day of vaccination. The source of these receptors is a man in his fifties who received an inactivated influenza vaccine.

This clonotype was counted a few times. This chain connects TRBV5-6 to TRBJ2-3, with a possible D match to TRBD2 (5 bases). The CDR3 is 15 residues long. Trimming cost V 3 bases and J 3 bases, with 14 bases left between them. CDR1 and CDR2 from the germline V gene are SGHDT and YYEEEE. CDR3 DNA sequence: TGTGCCAGCAGCTCACGCTCCCGGGGAACAGATACGCAGTATTTT. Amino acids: CASSSRSRGTDTQYF.

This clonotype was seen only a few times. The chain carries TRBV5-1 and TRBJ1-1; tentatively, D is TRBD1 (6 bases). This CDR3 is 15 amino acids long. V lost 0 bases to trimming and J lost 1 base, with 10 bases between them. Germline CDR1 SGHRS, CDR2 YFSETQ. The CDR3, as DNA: TGCGCCAGCAGCTTGGCCCCGGACAGGAACACTGAAGCTTTCTTT. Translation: CASSLAPDRNTEAFF.

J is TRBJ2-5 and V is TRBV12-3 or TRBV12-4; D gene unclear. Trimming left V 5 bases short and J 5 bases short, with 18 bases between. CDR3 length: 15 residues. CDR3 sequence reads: CASSPPGPNWETQYF. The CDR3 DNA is TGTGCCAGCAGTCCCCCCGGTCCCAACTGGGAGACCCAGTACTTC.

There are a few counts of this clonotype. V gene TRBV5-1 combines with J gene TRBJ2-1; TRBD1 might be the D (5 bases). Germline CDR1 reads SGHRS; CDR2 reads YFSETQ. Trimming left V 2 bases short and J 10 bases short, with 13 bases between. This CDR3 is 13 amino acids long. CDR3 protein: CASSFQTKGEQFF. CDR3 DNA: TGCGCCAGCAGCTTCCAGACCAAGGGGGAGCAGTTCTTC.